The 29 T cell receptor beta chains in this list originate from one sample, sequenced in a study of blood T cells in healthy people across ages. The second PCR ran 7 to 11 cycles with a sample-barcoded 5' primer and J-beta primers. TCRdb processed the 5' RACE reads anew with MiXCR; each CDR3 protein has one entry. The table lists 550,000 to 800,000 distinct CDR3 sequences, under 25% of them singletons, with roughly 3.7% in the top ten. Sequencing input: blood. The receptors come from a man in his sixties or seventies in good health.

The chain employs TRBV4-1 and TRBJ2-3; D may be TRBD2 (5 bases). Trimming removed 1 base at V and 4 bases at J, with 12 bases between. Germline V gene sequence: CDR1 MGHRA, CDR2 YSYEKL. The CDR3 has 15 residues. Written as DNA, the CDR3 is TGCGCCAGCAGCCAAGTTTGGGCCGGGGCAGATACGCAGTATTTT. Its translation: CASSQVWAGADTQYF.

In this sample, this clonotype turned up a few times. CDR3 coding DNA: TGTGCCAGCAGCAAAAGGGGGCATAGTGGCTACACCTTC. Translating it yields CASSKRGHSGYTF. The rearrangement links TRBV21-1 to TRBJ1-2; TRBD1, the table's D call, lacks a check against the DNA. TRBV21-1 is listed as a pseudogene. The CDR3 sequence is 13 residues long.

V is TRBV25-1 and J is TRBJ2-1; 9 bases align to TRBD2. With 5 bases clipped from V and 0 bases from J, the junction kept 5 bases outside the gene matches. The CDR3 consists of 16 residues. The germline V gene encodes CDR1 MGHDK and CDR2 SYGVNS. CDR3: CASSNLAGTSYNEQFF. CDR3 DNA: TGTGCCAGCAGTAACCTAGCGGGGACCTCCTACAATGAGCAGTTCTTC.

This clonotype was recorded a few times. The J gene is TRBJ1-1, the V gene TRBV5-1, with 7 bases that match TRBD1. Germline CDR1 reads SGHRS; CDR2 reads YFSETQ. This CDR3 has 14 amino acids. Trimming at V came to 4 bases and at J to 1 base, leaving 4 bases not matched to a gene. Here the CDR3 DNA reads TGCGCCAGCAGCGAAGGACAGGCGAACACTGAAGCTTTCTTT. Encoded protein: CASSEGQANTEAFF.

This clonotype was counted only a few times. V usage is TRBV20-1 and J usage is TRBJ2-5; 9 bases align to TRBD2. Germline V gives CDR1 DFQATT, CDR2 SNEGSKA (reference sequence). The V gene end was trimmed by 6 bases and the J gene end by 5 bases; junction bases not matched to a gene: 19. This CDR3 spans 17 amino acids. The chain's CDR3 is CSATWLGGRVGSETQYF. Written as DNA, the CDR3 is TGCAGTGCCACCTGGCTCGGCGGGAGGGTAGGATCGGAGACCCAGTACTTC.

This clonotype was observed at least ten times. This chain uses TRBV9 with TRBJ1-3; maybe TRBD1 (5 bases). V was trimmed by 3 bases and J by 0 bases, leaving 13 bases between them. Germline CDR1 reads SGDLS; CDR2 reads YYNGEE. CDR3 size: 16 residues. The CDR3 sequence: CASSARDARSGNTIYF. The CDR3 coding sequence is TGTGCCAGCAGCGCACGGGACGCCCGCTCTGGAAACACCATATATTTT.

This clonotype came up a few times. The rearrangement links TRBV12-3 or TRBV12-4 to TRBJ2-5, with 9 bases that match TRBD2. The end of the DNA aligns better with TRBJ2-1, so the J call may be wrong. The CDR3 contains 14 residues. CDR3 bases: TGTGCCAGCGGCCGACTAGCGGTCGCAGGGGAGCAGTTCTTC. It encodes CASGRLAVAGEQFF.

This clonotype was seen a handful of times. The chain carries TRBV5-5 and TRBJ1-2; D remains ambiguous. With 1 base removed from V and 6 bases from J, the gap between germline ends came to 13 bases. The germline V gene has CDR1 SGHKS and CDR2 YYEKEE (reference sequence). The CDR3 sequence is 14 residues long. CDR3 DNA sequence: TGTGCCAGCAGCTTGTCCGGCGGGTCTAATGGCTACACCTTC. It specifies CASSLSGGSNGYTF.

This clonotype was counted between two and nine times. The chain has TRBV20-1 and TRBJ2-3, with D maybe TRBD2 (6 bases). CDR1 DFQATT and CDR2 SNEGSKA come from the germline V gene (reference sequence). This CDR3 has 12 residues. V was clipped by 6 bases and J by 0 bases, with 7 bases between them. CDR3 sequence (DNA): TGCAGTGCCGGGACTAGCACAGATACGCAGTATTTT. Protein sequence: CSAGTSTDTQYF.

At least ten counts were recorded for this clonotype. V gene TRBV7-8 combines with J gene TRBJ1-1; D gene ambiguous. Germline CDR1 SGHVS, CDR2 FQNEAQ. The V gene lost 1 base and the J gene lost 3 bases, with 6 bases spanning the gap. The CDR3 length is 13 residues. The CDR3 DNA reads TGTGCCAGCAGCTTAGTTCTGGACACTGAAGCTTTCTTT. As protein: CASSLVLDTEAFF.

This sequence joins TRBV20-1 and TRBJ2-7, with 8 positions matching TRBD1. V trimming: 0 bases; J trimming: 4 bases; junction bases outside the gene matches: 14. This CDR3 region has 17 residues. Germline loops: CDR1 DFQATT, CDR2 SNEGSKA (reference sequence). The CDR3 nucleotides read TGCAGTGCTAGAGATCGGGCTGGTGGACAGGGACCGTACGAGCAGTACTTC. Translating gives CSARDRAGGQGPYEQYF.

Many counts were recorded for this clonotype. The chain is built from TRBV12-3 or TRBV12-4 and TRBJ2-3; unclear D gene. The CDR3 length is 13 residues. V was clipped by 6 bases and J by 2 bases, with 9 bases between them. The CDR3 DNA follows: TGTGCCAGCAGCCCACCTTACACAGATACGCAGTATTTT. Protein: CASSPPYTDTQYF.

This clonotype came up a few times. This CDR3 reads CASSGQGPYNEQFF. In DNA form, the CDR3 reads TGTGCCAGCAGCGGACAGGGGCCATACAATGAGCAGTTCTTC. The chain combines TRBV2 with TRBJ2-1, with 9 bases aligning to TRBD1. Trimming took 6 bases from V and 4 from J; bases not matched to a gene: 4. The CDR3 is made up of 14 amino acids. The germline V gene has CDR1 SNHLY and CDR2 FYNNEI.

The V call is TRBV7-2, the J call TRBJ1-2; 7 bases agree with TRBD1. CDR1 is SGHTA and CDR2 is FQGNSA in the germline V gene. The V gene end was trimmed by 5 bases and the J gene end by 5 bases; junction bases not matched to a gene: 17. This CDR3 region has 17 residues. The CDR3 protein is CASSPETGRGPRYGYTF. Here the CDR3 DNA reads TGTGCCAGCAGCCCTGAGACAGGGAGGGGCCCTAGATATGGCTACACCTTC.

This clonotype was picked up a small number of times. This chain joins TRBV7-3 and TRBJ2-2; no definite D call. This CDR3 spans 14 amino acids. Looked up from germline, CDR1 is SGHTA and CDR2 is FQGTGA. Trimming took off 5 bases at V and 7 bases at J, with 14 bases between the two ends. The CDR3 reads CASSTTGRDGELFF. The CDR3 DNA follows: TGTGCCAGCAGCACAACCGGACGAGACGGGGAGCTGTTTTTT.

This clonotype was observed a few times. CDR3 sequence reads: CAISESGGRSSKNIQYF. Written as DNA, the CDR3 is TGTGCCATCAGTGAGTCGGGCGGGAGGTCATCCAAAAACATTCAGTACTTC. The chain is built from TRBV10-3 and TRBJ2-4; TRBD2 aligns across 8 bases. V gave up 0 bases and J gave up 2 bases; unmatched junction bases: 6. The CDR3 totals 17 residues. Germline lookup yields CDR1 ENHRY and CDR2 SYGVKD.

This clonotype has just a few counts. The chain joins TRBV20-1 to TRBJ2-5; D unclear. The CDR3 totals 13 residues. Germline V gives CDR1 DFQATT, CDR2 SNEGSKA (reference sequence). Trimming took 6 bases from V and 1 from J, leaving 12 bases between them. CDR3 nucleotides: TGCAGTGCGACGGCTGGAAGCCAAGAGACCCAGTACTTC. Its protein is CSATAGSQETQYF.

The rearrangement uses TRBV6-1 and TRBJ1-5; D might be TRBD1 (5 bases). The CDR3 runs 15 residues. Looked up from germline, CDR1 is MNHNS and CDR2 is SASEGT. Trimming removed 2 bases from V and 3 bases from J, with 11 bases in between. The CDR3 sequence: CASSESGQNNQPQHF. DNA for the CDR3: TGTGCCAGCAGTGAATCGGGGCAAAACAATCAGCCCCAGCATTTT.

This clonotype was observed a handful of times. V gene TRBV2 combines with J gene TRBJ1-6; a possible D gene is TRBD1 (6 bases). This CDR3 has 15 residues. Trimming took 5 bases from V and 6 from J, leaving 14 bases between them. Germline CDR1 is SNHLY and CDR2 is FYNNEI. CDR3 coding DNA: TGTGCCAGCAGTCGACAGGTTTCGGTTAATTCACCCCTCCACTTT. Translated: CASSRQVSVNSPLHF.

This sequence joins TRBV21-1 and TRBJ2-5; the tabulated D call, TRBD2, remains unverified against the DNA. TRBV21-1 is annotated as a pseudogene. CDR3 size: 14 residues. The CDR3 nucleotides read TGTGCCAGCAGCACACTAGCGGAGATAGAGACCCAGTACTTC. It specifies CASSTLAEIETQYF.

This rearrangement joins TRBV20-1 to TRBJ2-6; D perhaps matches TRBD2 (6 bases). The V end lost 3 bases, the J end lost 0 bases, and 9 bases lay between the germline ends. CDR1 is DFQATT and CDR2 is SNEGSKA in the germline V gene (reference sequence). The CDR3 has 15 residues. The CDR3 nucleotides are TGCAGTGCTAGTGGCGGGGACTCTGGGGCCAACGTCCTGACTTTC. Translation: CSASGGDSGANVLTF.

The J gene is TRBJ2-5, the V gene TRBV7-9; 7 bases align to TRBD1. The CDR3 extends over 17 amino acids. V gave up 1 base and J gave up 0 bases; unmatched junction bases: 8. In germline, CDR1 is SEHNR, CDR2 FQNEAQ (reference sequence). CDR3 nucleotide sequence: TGTGCCAGCAGCTTAGTTCCCGGGACAGCGTACCAAGAGACCCAGTACTTC. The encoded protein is CASSLVPGTAYQETQYF.

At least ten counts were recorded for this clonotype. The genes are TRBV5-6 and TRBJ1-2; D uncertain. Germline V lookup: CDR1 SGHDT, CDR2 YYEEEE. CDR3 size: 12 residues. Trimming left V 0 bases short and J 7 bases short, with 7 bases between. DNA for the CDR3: TGTGCCAGCAGCTTGGGACTGCTTGGCTACACCTTC. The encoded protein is CASSLGLLGYTF.

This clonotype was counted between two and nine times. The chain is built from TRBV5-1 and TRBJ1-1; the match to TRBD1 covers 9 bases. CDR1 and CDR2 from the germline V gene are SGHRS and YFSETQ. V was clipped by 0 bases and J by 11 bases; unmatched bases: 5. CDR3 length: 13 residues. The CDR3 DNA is TGCGCCAGCAGCTTGGACAGGGGGCCTTGGGCTTTCTTT. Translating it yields CASSLDRGPWAFF.

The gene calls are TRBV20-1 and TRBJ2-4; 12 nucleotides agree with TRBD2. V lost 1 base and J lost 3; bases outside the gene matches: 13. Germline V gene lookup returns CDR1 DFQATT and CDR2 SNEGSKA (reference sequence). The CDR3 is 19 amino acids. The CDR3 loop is CSARARLAGEGTGKNIQYF. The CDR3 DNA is TGCAGTGCTAGAGCTCGACTAGCGGGAGAGGGAACGGGCAAAAACATTCAGTACTTC.

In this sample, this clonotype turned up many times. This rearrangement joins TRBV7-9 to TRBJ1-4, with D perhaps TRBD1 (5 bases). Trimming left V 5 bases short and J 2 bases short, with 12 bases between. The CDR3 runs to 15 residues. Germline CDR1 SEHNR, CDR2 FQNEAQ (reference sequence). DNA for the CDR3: TGTGCCAGCAGCCTCGCAGGGAACACTAATGAAAAACTGTTTTTT. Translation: CASSLAGNTNEKLFF.

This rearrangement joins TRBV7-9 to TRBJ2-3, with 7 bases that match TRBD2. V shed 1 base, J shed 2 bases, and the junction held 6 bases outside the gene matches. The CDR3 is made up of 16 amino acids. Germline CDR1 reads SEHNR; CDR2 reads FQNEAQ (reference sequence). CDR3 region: CASSLGLAAITDTQYF. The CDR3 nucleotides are TGTGCCAGCAGCTTAGGACTAGCAGCAATCACAGATACGCAGTATTTT.

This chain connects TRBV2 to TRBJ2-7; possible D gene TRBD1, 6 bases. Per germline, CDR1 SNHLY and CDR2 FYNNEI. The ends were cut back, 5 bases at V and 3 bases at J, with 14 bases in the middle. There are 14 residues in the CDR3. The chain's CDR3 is CASSLRTVLYEQYF. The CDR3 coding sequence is TGTGCCAGCAGTCTGAGGACAGTCCTCTACGAGCAGTACTTC. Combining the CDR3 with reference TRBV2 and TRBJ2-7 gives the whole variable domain EPEVTQTPSHQVTQMGQEVILRCVPISNHLYFYWYRQILGQKVEFLVSFYNNEISEKSEIFDDQFSVERPDGSNFTLKIRSTKLEDSAMYFCASSLRTVLYEQYFGPGTRLTVT.

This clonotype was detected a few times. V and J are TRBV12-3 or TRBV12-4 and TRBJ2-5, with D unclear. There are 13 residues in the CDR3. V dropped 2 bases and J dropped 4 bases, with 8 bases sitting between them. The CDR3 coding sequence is TGTGCCAGCAGTTTACTAGTTCGAGAGACCCAGTACTTC. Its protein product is CASSLLVRETQYF.